The clone carrying this T cell receptor beta chain showed up just a few times. The sample belongs to a study of T-cell memory formation after mild COVID-19. TCRdb re-called the 5' RACE reads through MiXCR, storing one row per CDR3 protein. The data hold about 350,000 distinct CDR3 sequences, with roughly an eighth observed a single time. V was clipped by 3 bases and J by 7 bases; unmatched bases: 7. CDR1 is SGHRS, CDR2 YFSETQ, per germline. The CDR3 loop spans 15 amino acids. The receptor comes from a man younger than 30 who had mild COVID-19 (a few samples of this study predate the infection). Cell type and time point are not known. The chain links TRBV5-1 to TRBJ1-4; 9 bases match TRBD1. The material sequenced was PBMCs or a T cell subset sorted from them (not recorded which). The CDR3 nucleotides are TGCGCCAGCAGCTACCGGGACAGGGTGTCTGAAAAACTGTTTTTT. This sequence encodes CASSYRDRVSEKLFF. Full variable domain (rest looked up from reference TRBV5-1 and TRBJ1-4): KAGVTQTPRYLIKTRGQQVTLSCSPISGHRSVSWYQQTPGQGLQFLFEYFSETQRNKGNFPGRFSGRQFSNSRSEMNVSTLELGDSALYLCASSYRDRVSEKLFFGSGTQLSVL.